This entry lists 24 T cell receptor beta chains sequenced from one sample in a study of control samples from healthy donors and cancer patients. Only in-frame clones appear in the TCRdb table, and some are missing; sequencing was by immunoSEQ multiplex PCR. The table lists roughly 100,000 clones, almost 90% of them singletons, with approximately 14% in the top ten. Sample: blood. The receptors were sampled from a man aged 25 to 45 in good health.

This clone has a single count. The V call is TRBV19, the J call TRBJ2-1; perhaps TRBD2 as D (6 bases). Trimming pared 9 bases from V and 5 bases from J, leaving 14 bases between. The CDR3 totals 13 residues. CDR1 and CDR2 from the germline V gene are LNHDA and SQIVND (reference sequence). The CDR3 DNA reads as TGTGCCAGAGGAGGGGCCCGGGACAATGAGCAGTTCTTC. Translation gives CARGGARDNEQFF.

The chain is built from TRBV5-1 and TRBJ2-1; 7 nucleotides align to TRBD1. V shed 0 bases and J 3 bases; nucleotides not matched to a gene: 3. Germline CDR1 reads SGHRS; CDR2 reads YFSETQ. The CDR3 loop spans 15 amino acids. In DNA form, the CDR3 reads TGCGCCAGCAGCTTGGCCGGGACAGACTACAATGAGCAGTTCTTC. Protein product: CASSLAGTDYNEQFF.

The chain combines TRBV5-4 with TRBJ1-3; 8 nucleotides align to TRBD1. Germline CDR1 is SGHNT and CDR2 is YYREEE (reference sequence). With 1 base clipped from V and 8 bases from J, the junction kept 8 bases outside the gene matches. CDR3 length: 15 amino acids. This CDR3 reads CASSLSTGGSYTIYF. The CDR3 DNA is TGTGCCAGCAGCTTGTCAACAGGGGGGAGTTACACCATATATTTT.

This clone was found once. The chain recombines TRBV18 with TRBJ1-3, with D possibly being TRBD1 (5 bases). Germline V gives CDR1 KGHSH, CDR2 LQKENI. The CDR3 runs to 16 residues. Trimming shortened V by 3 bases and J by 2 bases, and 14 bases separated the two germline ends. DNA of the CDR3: TGTGCCAGCTCACCCCGAGACGGACAAACTGGAAACACCATATATTTT. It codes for CASSPRDGQTGNTIYF.

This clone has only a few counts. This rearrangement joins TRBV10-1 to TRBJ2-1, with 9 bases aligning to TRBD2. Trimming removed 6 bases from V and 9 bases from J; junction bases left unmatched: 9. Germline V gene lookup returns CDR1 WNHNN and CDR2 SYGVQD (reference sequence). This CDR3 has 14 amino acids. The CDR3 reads CASSPGTSLSEQFF. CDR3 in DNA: TGCGCCAGCAGCCCCGGGACTAGCCTTTCTGAGCAGTTCTTC.

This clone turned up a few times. For the CDR3, the DNA is TGCGCCAGCAGCTCCACGACTACCACCTACGAGCAGTACTTC. Its translation is CASSSTTTTYEQYF. The chain uses TRBV5-1 and TRBJ2-7, with a tentative D call TRBD2 (5 bases). The CDR3 has 14 residues. V shed 3 bases and J shed 2 bases, with 12 bases lying between them. Per germline, CDR1 SGHRS and CDR2 YFSETQ. The full variable domain, with the rest looked up from reference TRBV5-1 and TRBJ2-7, is KAGVTQTPRYLIKTRGQQVTLSCSPISGHRSVSWYQQTPGQGLQFLFEYFSETQRNKGNFPGRFSGRQFSNSRSEMNVSTLELGDSALYLCASSSTTTTYEQYFGPGTRLTVT.

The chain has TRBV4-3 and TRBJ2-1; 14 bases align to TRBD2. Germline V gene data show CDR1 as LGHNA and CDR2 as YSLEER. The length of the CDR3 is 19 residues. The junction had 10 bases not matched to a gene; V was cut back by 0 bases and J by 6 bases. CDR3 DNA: TGCGCCAGCAGCCAAGATGCCCTCGAGGGACTAGCGGGAGTCAATGAGCAGTTCTTC. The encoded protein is CASSQDALEGLAGVNEQFF.

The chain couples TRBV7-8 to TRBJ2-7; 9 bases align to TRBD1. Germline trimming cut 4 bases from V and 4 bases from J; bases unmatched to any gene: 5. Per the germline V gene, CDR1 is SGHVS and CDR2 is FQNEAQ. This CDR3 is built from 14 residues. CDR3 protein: CASSSNRGRYEQYF. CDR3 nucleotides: TGTGCCAGCAGCTCCAACAGGGGGCGTTACGAGCAGTACTTC.

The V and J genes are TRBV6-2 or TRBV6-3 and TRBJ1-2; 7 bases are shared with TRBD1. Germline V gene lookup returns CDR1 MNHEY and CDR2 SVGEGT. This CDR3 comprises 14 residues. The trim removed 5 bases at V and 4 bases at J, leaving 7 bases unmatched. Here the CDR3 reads CASSRGQSLYGYTF. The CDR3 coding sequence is TGTGCCAGCAGTAGGGGACAGTCACTCTATGGCTACACCTTC.

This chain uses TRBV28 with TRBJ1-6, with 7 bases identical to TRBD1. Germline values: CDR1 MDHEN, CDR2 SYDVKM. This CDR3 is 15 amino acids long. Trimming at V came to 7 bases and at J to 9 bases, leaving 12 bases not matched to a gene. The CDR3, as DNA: TGTGCCAGCACCGTATCGACAGGGTTTGGTTCACCCCTCCACTTT. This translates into CASTVSTGFGSPLHF. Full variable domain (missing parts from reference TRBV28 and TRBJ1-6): DVKVTQSSRYLVKRTGEKVFLECVQDMDHENMFWYRQDPGLGLRLIYFSYDVKMKEKGDIPEGYSVSREKKERFSLILESASTNQTSMYLCASTVSTGFGSPLHFGNGTRLTVT.

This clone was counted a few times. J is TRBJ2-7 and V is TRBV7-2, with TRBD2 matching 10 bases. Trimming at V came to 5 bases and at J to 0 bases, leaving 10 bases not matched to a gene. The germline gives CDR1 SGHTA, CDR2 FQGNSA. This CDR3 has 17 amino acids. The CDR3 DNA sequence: TGTGCCAGCAGCCGGACATTTGGACTAGCGGACTCCTACGAGCAGTACTTC. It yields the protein CASSRTFGLADSYEQYF.

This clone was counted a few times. The CDR3 here is CASSSPPRGNTIYF. CDR3 DNA: TGTGCCAGCAGCTCCCCGCCCAGGGGAAACACCATATATTTT. The genes are TRBV7-2 and TRBJ1-3; D not certain. CDR1 and CDR2 from the germline V gene are SGHTA and FQGNSA. This CDR3 spans 14 amino acids. V lost 4 bases to trimming and J lost 4 bases, with 11 bases between them.

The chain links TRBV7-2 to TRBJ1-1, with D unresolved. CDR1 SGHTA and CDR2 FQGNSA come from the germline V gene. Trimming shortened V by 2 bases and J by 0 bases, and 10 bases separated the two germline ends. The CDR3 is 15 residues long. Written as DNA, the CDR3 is TGTGCCAGCAGCTTAAGGATCGCTTTGAACACTGAAGCTTTCTTT. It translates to CASSLRIALNTEAFF.

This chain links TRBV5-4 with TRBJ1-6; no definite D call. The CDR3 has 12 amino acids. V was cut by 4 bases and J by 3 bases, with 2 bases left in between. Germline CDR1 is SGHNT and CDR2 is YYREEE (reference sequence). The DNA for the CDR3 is TGTGCCAGCAGCCACTATAATTCACCCCTCCACTTT. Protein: CASSHYNSPLHF. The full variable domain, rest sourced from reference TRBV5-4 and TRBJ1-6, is ETGVTQSPTHLIKTRGQQVTLRCSSQSGHNTVSWYQQALGQGPQFIFQYYREEENGRGNFPPRFSGLQFPNYSSELNVNALELDDSALYLCASSHYNSPLHFGNGTRLTVT.

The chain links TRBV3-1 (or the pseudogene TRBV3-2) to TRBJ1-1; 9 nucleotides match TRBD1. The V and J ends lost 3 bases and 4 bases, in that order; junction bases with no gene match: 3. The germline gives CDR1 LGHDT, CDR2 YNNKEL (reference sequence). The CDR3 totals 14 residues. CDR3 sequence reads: CASSHGQGFTEAFF. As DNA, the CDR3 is TGTGCCAGCAGCCACGGACAGGGGTTCACTGAAGCTTTCTTT.

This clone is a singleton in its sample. DNA of the CDR3: TGTGCCAGCAGATACAGACAGGAACATCAGCCCCAGCATTTT. This translates into CASRYRQEHQPQHF. The chain links TRBV6-5 to TRBJ1-5; TRBD1 is a possible D gene (6 bases). The CDR3 loop spans 14 amino acids. Germline values: CDR1 MNHEY, CDR2 SVGAGI. Trimming stripped 6 bases from V and 5 bases from J, with 14 bases between.

The CDR3 DNA reads as TGTGCCAGCAGCCTAGAGACAACCCGATTAGAGCCCCAGCATTTT. It encodes CASSLETTRLEPQHF. The V and J genes are TRBV14 and TRBJ1-5; D remains unclear. The CDR3 runs to 15 residues. V lost 4 bases and J 8 bases, leaving 18 bases between the germline ends. Germline assignment: CDR1 SGHDN and CDR2 FVKESK.

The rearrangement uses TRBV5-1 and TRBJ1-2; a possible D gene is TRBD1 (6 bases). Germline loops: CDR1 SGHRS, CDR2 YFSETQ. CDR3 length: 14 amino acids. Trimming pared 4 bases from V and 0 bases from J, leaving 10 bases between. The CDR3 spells CASSHTGTNYGYTF. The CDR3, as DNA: TGCGCCAGCAGCCATACAGGGACTAACTATGGCTACACCTTC.

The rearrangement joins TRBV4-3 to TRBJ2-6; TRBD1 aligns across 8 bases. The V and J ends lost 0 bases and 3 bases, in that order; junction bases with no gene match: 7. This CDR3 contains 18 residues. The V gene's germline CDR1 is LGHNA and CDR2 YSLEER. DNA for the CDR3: TGCGCCAGCAGCCAAGATTGGCAGGGGGCGAATGGGGCCAACGTCCTGACTTTC. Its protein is CASSQDWQGANGANVLTF.

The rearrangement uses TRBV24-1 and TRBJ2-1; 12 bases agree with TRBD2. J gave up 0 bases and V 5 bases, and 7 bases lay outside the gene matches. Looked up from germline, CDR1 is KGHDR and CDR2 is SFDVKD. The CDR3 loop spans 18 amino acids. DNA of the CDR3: TGTGCCACCAGTGCGACTAGCGGGAGTACTGACTCCTACAATGAGCAGTTCTTC. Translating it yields CATSATSGSTDSYNEQFF.

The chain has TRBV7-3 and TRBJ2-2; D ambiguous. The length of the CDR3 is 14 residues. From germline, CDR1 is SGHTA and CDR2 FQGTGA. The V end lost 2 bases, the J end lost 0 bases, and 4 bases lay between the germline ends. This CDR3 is CASSLGSNTGELFF. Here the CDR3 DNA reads TGTGCCAGCAGCTTAGGGTCGAACACCGGGGAGCTGTTTTTT. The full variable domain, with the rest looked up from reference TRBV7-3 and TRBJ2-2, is GAGVSQTPSNKVTEKGKYVELRCDPISGHTALYWYRQSLGQGPEFLIYFQGTGAADDSGLPNDRFFAVRPEGSVSTLKIQRTERGDSAVYLCASSLGSNTGELFFGEGSRLTVL.

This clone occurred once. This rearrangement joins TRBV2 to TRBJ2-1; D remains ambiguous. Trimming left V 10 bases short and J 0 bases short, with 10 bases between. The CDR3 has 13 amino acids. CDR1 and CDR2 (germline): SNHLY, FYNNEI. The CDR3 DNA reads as TGTGCCACCGGAGATAGCTCCTACAATGAGCAGTTCTTC. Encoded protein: CATGDSSYNEQFF.

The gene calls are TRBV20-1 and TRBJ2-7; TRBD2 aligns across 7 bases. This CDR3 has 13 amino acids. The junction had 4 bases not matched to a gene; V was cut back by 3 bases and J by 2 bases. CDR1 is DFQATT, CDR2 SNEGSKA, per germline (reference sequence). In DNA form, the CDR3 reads TGCAGTGCTAGTGACGGGAGGCCCTACGAGCAGTACTTC. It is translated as CSASDGRPYEQYF.

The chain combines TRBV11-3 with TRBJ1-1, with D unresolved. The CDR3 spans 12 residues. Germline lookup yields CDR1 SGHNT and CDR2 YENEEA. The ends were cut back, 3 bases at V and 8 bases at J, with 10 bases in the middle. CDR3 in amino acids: CASSFDQEEAFF. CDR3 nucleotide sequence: TGTGCCAGCAGCTTCGATCAGGAGGAAGCTTTCTTT.